These T cell receptor beta chains were read from a single sample in a study of cytomegalovirus exposure and HLA in healthy donors. Clones were read by immunoSEQ multiplex PCR, and TCRdb kept only the in-frame ones, dropping some. The table shows approximately 130,000 clones, with about 80% occurring only once. The source material was PBMCs. The receptors stem from a man under 40 in good health and CMV-seronegative. CDR3s include the opening cysteine and the closing phenylalanine or tryptophan. The D gene is left open where the match is weak. The size of a clone is reported for some rows only, either as once, few or many, or as a class for expanded clones.

J	size	V	D	DNA	CDR3
TRBJ2-7	.	TRBV18	.	TGTGCCAGCTCACCGACTAGGGAAGCCTACGAGCAGTACTTC	CASSPTREAYEQYF
TRBJ2-1	.	TRBV6-1	.	TGTGCCAGCAGGGCCGGGAGTAACAATGAGCAGTTCTTC	CASRAGSNNEQFF
TRBJ2-1	.	TRBV11-2	TRBD2	TGTGCCAGCAGCTTAGTTCGGGGGGAGCGGAACAATGAGCAGTTCTTC	CASSLVRGERNNEQFF
TRBJ1-1	.	TRBV28	.	TGTGCCAGCAGTTTAGGGGCGTGGGCTTTCTTT	CASSLGAWAFF
TRBJ2-2	.	TRBV30	TRBD1	TGTGCCTGGAGGGCAGGGGGCCTCTCGTGGACCGGGGAGCTGTTTTTT	CAWRAGGLSWTGELFF
TRBJ2-7	.	TRBV11-2	TRBD2	TGTGCCAGCAGCTCCACTAGCGGGGGGAGCTCCTACGAGCAGTACTTC	CASSSTSGGSSYEQYF
TRBJ1-6	.	TRBV7-2	TRBD1	TGTGCCAGCAGTCCCCAGGGACAGTCGAATTCACCCCTCCACTTT	CASSPQGQSNSPLHF
TRBJ1-1	.	TRBV28	.	TGTGCCAGCAGTTGGGGGGGGGCAGGGGCTTTCTTT	CASSWGGAGAFF
TRBJ2-7	.	TRBV30	TRBD2	TGTGCCTGGGTGACTAGCGGGAGTTACGAGCAGTACTTC	CAWVTSGSYEQYF
TRBJ2-3	.	TRBV28	TRBD1	TGTGCCAGCAGCCGGATGGGACAGTACACAGATACGCAGTATTTT	CASSRMGQYTDTQYF
TRBJ1-5	.	TRBV28	.	TGTGCCACCCTTTACCGAGGTCAGCCCCAGCATTTT	CATLYRGQPQHF
TRBJ1-1	few	TRBV4-1	.	TGCGCCAGCAGCCAAACAGTCATGAACACTGAAGCTTTCTTT	CASSQTVMNTEAFF
TRBJ1-1	.	TRBV9	TRBD1	TGTGCCAGCAGCGCTCAGGGGGAGAACACTGAAGCTTTCTTT	CASSAQGENTEAFF
TRBJ1-1	.	TRBV19	.	TGTGCCAGTAATTACATAAGGAGGAACACTGAAGCTTTCTTT	CASNYIRRNTEAFF
TRBJ2-7	.	TRBV29-1	TRBD1	TGCAGCGTCGCTCCGGGACAGCGCTACGAGCAGTACTTC	CSVAPGQRYEQYF
TRBJ2-5	few	TRBV6-6	TRBD1	TGTGCCAGCAGTTACTCGAGACAGGGGAGGGAGACCCAGTACTTC	CASSYSRQGRETQYF
TRBJ1-1	once	TRBV28	.	TGTGCCAGCAGACGAGGAGGAACTGAAGCTTTCTTT	CASRRGGTEAFF
TRBJ2-3	.	TRBV28	TRBD2	TGTGCCAGCAGTTTTGGTAGCGGGGGACGCACAGATACGCAGTATTTT	CASSFGSGGRTDTQYF
TRBJ2-5	.	TRBV18	.	TGTGCCAGCTCACCATCTAGCAGACATGACCAGTACTTC	CASSPSSRHDQYF
TRBJ1-2	.	TRBV28	TRBD1	TGTGCCATCGATCAGGGGGCGAGGTATGGCTACACCTTC	CAIDQGARYGYTF
TRBJ1-4	.	TRBV6-6	.	TGTGCCAGCAGTCTCGGTGCAACTAATGAAAAACTGTTTTTT	CASSLGATNEKLFF
TRBJ1-3	.	TRBV5-6	.	TGTGCCAGCAGCCAAACTGACTCTGGAAACACCATATATTTT	CASSQTDSGNTIYF
TRBJ1-6	once	TRBV6-5	.	TGTGCCAGCTCCGCGGGTGCCTATAATTCACCCCTCCACTTT	CASSAGAYNSPLHF
TRBJ2-3	.	TRBV5-4	.	TGTGCCAGCAGCTTCCCTCTAGAGGTTACGCAGTATTTT	CASSFPLEVTQYF
TRBJ2-7	.	TRBV5-1	TRBD1	TGCGCCAGCAGCTTAGTAAGACAGGGCGAGGGCAACGAGCAGTACTTC	CASSLVRQGEGNEQYF
TRBJ1-1	.	TRBV6-6	.	TGTGCCAGCATTCTGTCAGGCTCGAACACTGAAGCTTTCTTT	CASILSGSNTEAFF
TRBJ2-7	.	TRBV30	TRBD1	TGTGCCTGGACCTTCAGTAGGAAGGGGGCGAAAGAGCAGTACTTC	CAWTFSRKGAKEQYF
TRBJ2-5	.	TRBV11-2	.	TGTGCCAGCAGCTTGATGACTACGCTTCAAGAGACCCAGTACTTC	CASSLMTTLQETQYF
TRBJ2-2	.	TRBV7-8	TRBD1	TGTGCCAGCAGCTTATGGGGACAGTTGGCCGGGGAGCTGTTTTTT	CASSLWGQLAGELFF
TRBJ2-5	.	TRBV4-3	TRBD2	TGCGCCAGCAGCCAAGGCGAGCGGGGGGGCCGCGAGACCCAGTACTTC	CASSQGERGGRETQYF
TRBJ1-1	.	TRBV4-1	TRBD1	TGCGCCAGCAGCCAACCCCGACAGGGAATGAACACTGAAGCTTTCTTT	CASSQPRQGMNTEAFF
TRBJ2-3	.	TRBV7-2	TRBD2	TGTGCCAGCAGCTTAGAACCAGCGGGGGGGCCAGTAGATACGCAGTATTTT	CASSLEPAGGPVDTQYF
TRBJ1-1	.	TRBV9	.	TGTGCCAGCAGCGTAGGGGGGAGGCAGAACACTGAAGCTTTCTTT	CASSVGGRQNTEAFF
TRBJ1-1	.	TRBV5-4	.	TGTGCCAGCAGCTTGGAGGGCAGGGCCTCTGAAGCTTTCTTT	CASSLEGRASEAFF
TRBJ2-7	once	TRBV18	TRBD2	TGTGCCAGCTCCCCTACCGGGACTAGCGGGAGGTACGAGCAGTACTTC	CASSPTGTSGRYEQYF
TRBJ1-1	.	TRBV9	.	TGTGCCAGCAGCGTAGGTGACAGAGCCGGAACTGCTTTCTTT	CASSVGDRAGTAFF
TRBJ1-2	.	TRBV28	.	TGTGCCAGCAGTTTGGGGGGGCTTATCTATGGCTACACCTTC	CASSLGGLIYGYTF
TRBJ2-5	.	TRBV2	.	TGTGCCAGCAGTGGGCAGGTAGGAGAGACCCAGTACTTC	CASSGQVGETQYF
TRBJ2-2	.	TRBV5-8	.	TGTGCCAGCAGGAAGCAGCGTACCGGGGAGCTGTTTTTT	CASRKQRTGELFF
TRBJ2-6	few	TRBV7-9	.	TGTGCCAGCAGCTCGCGTCCCTCTGGGGCCAACGTCCTGACTTTC	CASSSRPSGANVLTF
TRBJ1-2	.	TRBV7-3	.	TGTGCCAGCAGCTTGGCGGCAGGGGCAGACTATGGCTACACCTTC	CASSLAAGADYGYTF
TRBJ1-2	.	TRBV29-1	TRBD1	TGCAGCGTTGATCGGTCAGGGGGCGATGGCTACACCTTC	CSVDRSGGDGYTF
TRBJ1-1	.	TRBV5-4	TRBD1	TGTGCCAGCAGCCAACCGGGACAGGTGAACACTGAAGCTTTCTTT	CASSQPGQVNTEAFF
TRBJ2-7	.	TRBV28	TRBD2	TGTGCCAGCAGTCCCGGGACTAGCAGACAAACCCTCTTGACGAACTTC	CASSPGTSRQTLLTNF
TRBJ1-2	.	TRBV7-2	.	TGTGCCAGCAGCTTAGGACAGGCCTACTATGGCTACACCTTC	CASSLGQAYYGYTF
TRBJ2-4	.	TRBV4-3	TRBD2	TGCGCCAGCAGCCAAGTATCTAGCGGGGCCACGGCAGCCAAAAACATTCAGTACTTC	CASSQVSSGATAAKNIQYF
TRBJ1-4	few	TRBV7-9	TRBD1	TGTGCCAGCAGCTCGCCCGGGACAGGGAATGAAAAACTGTTTTTT	CASSSPGTGNEKLFF
TRBJ2-5	.	TRBV4-2	TRBD2	TGTGCCAGCAGCCAAGAGGCGCGGGGGGGAAAAGAGACCCAGTACTTC	CASSQEARGGKETQYF
TRBJ2-7	.	TRBV10-1	TRBD1	TGCGCCAGCAGTTATCAGGGGGCTTCAGGCGAGCAGTACTTC	CASSYQGASGEQYF
TRBJ2-3	.	TRBV19	TRBD1	TGTGCCAGTACCAACCGTCCGGGACAGGGGCCCTCAGATACGCAGTATTTT	CASTNRPGQGPSDTQYF
TRBJ2-7	.	TRBV5-1	TRBD2	TGCGCCAGCAGCTCCTGGGGAGGGTCCTACGAGCAGTACTTC	CASSSWGGSYEQYF
TRBJ1-1	.	TRBV11-3	.	TGTGCCAGCAGCTTAACCCTAGTCACTGAAGCTTTCTTT	CASSLTLVTEAFF